Described below is a single T cell receptor beta chain sequence and its context. Its target is not known. The naive CD8 subset, CD45RO-negative cells positively selected for CCR7, excluded terminally differentiated effector memory CD45RA+ cells. All of the donors resided in Nashville, Tennessee, and each was a Caucasian adult. This sample stems from a study of shared clonotypes between healthy human individuals. Genomic DNA (from each subset) was split evenly across several immunoSEQ plates. Authors' processing steps: Junction-only sequences produced by ImmunoSEQ had no quality scores, so filtering differed. TCRdb keeps only in-frame clones here, not all; method: immunoSEQ multiplex PCR. The V and J calls and clone size are taken from that table; D and trimming were inferred from the DNA. The sample shows under 2,000,000 clones, roughly 95% of them seen only once. Study conclusions and caveats: Sampling was confined to blood; repertoires within tissues likely differ.

The V gene's germline CDR1 is SGHTA and CDR2 FQGNSA. V dropped 7 bases and J dropped 4; count of bases not matched to a gene: 7. The CDR3 length is 16 residues. This TCR was sampled from a man younger than 35 in good health. Sequencing used naive CD8+ T cells sorted from blood. The chain uses TRBV7-2 and TRBJ2-1; TRBD2 matches 13 bases. The CDR3 sequence is CASTTGTSGVYNEQFF. The CDR3, as DNA: TGTGCCAGCACCACCGGGACTAGCGGGGTTTACAATGAGCAGTTCTTC. The full variable domain, completed using reference TRBV7-2 and TRBJ2-1, is GAGVSQSPSNKVTEKGKDVELRCDPISGHTALYWYRQSLGQGLEFLIYFQGNSAPDKSGLPSDRFSAERTGGSVSTLTIQRTQQEDSAVYLCASTTGTSGVYNEQFFGPGTRLTVL.